This T cell receptor beta chain is drawn from a study of blood T cell repertoires in COVID-19 (dated by TCRdb to about 2020). With respect to the entire study: Samples covering the acute and convalescent phases of COVID-19 were provided by collaborators in the United States, Italy and Spain. The prospective study material was composed of cDNA or gDNA derived from T cells, B-cell-depleted T cells, or PBMCs. The dataset comprised deeply sampled blood TCRbeta repertoires from subjects exposed to, actively infected with, or recovered from COVID-19. The repertoires were made available in a free public database intended to serve as a resource for research on the immune response to SARS-CoV-2. The samples were drawn from the first 160 participants of the ongoing ImmuneRACE study and from 1,200 or so subjects provided by 6 global collaborators. The sample metadata nearly always contained a de-identified subject ID, COVID-19 status, age in years and sex. Where HLA class I and class II types were available, the types were taken from metadata supplied by the sample provider, not from assay-based typing.

The germline V gene yields SGHNT for CDR1 and YENEEA for CDR2. Trimmed from V: 5 bases; trimmed from J: 6 bases; junction bases lacking a gene match: 12. Measured from the cysteine to the phenylalanine, the CDR3 is 16 residues long. Here the CDR3 DNA is all that survives: 48 bases in frame from base 1. On the study overall, not on this receptor specifically: How much clinical and demographic metadata was included differed by source and by participant, and the metadata was provided uncurated.

TCRbeta CDR3 regions were amplified from genomic DNA using the immunoSEQ Assay, a bias-controlled multiplex PCR. Regarding the original processing steps: The number of nucleated cells in each sample was estimated by amplification of reference gene primers within the assay. To quantify the absolute abundance of each unique TCRbeta CDR3 rearrangement, sequence reads were collapsed and filtered. For each sample, productive Simpson clonality was calculated by taking the square root of Simpson's diversity index across productive rearrangements. The source is immuneACCESS, and TCRdb retained only in-frame sequences with V and J called. Part of the clones is not carried over; for the studies checked, unresolved V genes explain less than half of this, and the remainder is unexplained. V and J calls and clone size follow that table, whereas D and trimming were derived from the DNA. This sample holds approximately 250,000 clones; over 75% were observed only once. The top ten hold less than 6.5% of the sample.

One collaborating source in Seattle enrolled patients during active infection and followed them longitudinally through the course of disease. Collaborating institutions collected whole blood in K2EDTA tubes following their own protocols. For TCRbeta analysis, collaborators shipped samples in one of three forms: frozen whole blood, isolated PBMCs, or DNA extracted from either of those sample types. This clone was counted between two and nine times. It lacks a known antigen. It has no much larger one-base neighbor in the sample; base qualities were not kept. The chain was built from TRBV11-3 and TRBJ2-1; 8 of the junction bases match TRBD2. Material for sequencing was peripheral blood. The sequence came from a man over 45 with COVID-19, enrolled during active disease. The nucleotides are TGTGCCAGCAGCCCATCCGGGCTAGCGGGTTCCAATGAGCAGTTCTTC. Its coded protein is CASSPSGLAGSNEQFF.